Included here is one TCR beta chain sequence, with context. This entry comes from a study of shared clonotypes between healthy human individuals. Profiled with immunoSEQ multiplex PCR; TCRdb holds only in-frame clones, not every one. The table records about 92,000 clones, about half of them present only once. The CDR3 has 13 amino acids. V was pared by 7 bases and J by 3 bases, with 7 bases between. Germline CDR1 reads SNHLY; CDR2 reads FYNNEI. The chain has TRBV2 and TRBJ2-6; D is unclear. Sequencing was carried out using PBMCs. The clonotype originates from a middle-aged woman in good health. Some clones in this sample may be carry-over from other donors' samples. The CDR3 spells CASIRVGANVLTF. The CDR3 nucleotides are TGTGCCAGCATCCGGGTTGGGGCCAACGTCCTGACTTTC.